Below are 32 T cell receptor beta chains sequenced from a single sample in a study of blood T cell repertoires in COVID-19. This table comes from immunoSEQ multiplex PCR, and its TCRdb copy is limited to in-frame clones, with some not included. The data show about 300,000 clones, roughly 88% seen once. The sequencing sample was made of peripheral blood. All receptors derive from a woman aged 45-65 years with acute or convalescent COVID-19.

CDR3 in amino acids: CASTPTGWRTEAFF. The CDR3 coding sequence is TGTGCCAGCACCCCCACAGGGTGGCGCACTGAAGCTTTCTTT. The chain is built from TRBV27 and TRBJ1-1; TRBD1 is a possible D gene (6 bases). The CDR3 loop spans 14 amino acids. CDR1 MNHEY and CDR2 SMNVEV come from the germline V gene (reference sequence). Trimming removed 7 bases at V and 4 bases at J, with 16 bases between.

The gene calls are TRBV19 and TRBJ1-1; 8 bases are a match to TRBD1. CDR3 size: 11 residues. CDR1 LNHDA and CDR2 SQIVND come from the germline V gene (reference sequence). The J segment lost 10 bases and the V segment lost 5 bases, leaving 3 bases of the junction unmatched. The CDR3 protein is CASSLGQGAFF. The CDR3 nucleotides read TGTGCCAGTAGTCTCGGACAGGGAGCTTTCTTT.

The chain carries TRBV11-1 and TRBJ2-3, with D uncertain. The ends were cut back, 5 bases at V and 2 bases at J, with 17 bases in the middle. Germline V gene lookup returns CDR1 SGHAT and CDR2 FQDESV (reference sequence). This CDR3 comprises 16 residues. CDR3 region: CASSIWAAVNTDTQYF. As DNA, the CDR3 is TGTGCCAGCAGCATATGGGCAGCAGTTAACACAGATACGCAGTATTTT.

The chain is built from TRBV14 and TRBJ1-1; tentative D call: TRBD1 (6 bases). Per the germline V gene, CDR1 is SGHDN and CDR2 is FVKESK. The CDR3 is 16 amino acids. Trimming took 4 bases from V and 0 from J, leaving 15 bases between them. DNA for the CDR3: TGTGCCAGCAGCCTACCAGGGGTTATGGTGAACACTGAAGCTTTCTTT. Protein sequence: CASSLPGVMVNTEAFF.

The CDR3 loop is CASILTEAEKLFF. The CDR3 DNA reads as TGTGCCAGCATATTGACAGAGGCTGAAAAACTGTTTTTT. The chain couples TRBV2 to TRBJ1-4; weak D call: TRBD1 (5 bases). The CDR3 runs to 13 residues. Germline CDR1 reads SNHLY; CDR2 reads FYNNEI. V lost 7 bases, J lost 7 bases, and 13 bases lay in between.

V is TRBV12-3 or TRBV12-4 and J is TRBJ1-6; D ambiguous. The germline V and J ends were trimmed by 3 bases and 3 bases, with 3 bases remaining between them. The CDR3 has 13 residues. The CDR3 nucleotides are TGTGCCAGCAGTTTCCTCTATAATTCACCCCTCCACTTT. Translation: CASSFLYNSPLHF.

This chain joins TRBV19 and TRBJ1-5; D remains unclear. Between the trimmed V and J ends, which lost 6 bases and 4 bases, there was a span of 16 bases. Per the germline V gene, CDR1 is LNHDA and CDR2 is SQIVND (reference sequence). This CDR3 comprises 15 residues. CDR3 sequence: CASSLSPVTNQPQHF. The CDR3 bases are TGTGCCAGTAGCCTCTCTCCGGTCACTAATCAGCCCCAGCATTTT.

The CDR3 coding sequence is TGTGCCACCAGCAGAGATATGGGACTAGCCAGGGGCACAGATACGCAGTATTTT. Translation gives CATSRDMGLARGTDTQYF. The rearrangement joins TRBV15 to TRBJ2-3; 9 bases map to TRBD2. This CDR3 has 18 amino acids. V lost 0 bases and J lost 1; bases outside the gene matches: 8. The germline CDR1 and CDR2 sequences are LNHNV and YYDKDF (reference sequence). The full variable domain, rest sourced from reference TRBV15 and TRBJ2-3, is DAMVIQNPRYQVTQFGKPVTLSCSQTLNHNVMYWYQQKSSQAPKLLFHYYDKDFNNEADTPDNFQSRRPNTSFCFLDIRSPGLGDTAMYLCATSRDMGLARGTDTQYFGPGTRLTVL.

The chain has TRBV7-9 and TRBJ2-7; D may be TRBD1 (5 bases). The CDR3 spans 17 residues. V was trimmed by 5 bases and J by 2 bases, leaving 22 bases between them. Germline CDR1 and CDR2: SEHNR and FQNEAQ (reference sequence). In nucleotides, the CDR3 is TGTGCCAGCAGCGCGGACACCTCCCCATCCTGGACCTACGAGCAGTACTTC. It codes for CASSADTSPSWTYEQYF.

This clone is a singleton in its sample. The chain joins TRBV27 to TRBJ2-7, with 7 bases aligning to TRBD1. CDR3 length: 14 residues. Per the germline V gene, CDR1 is MNHEY and CDR2 is SMNVEV (reference sequence). J gave up 7 bases and V 5 bases, and 11 bases lay outside the gene matches. The CDR3 region has the DNA TGTGCCAGCAGTCTCCGGGACAGTTCGGGAGAGCAGTACTTC. This codes for CASSLRDSSGEQYF.

J is TRBJ2-3 and V is TRBV7-2; 12 bases are a match to TRBD2. CDR1 is SGHTA and CDR2 is FQGNSA in the germline V gene. The ends lost 3 bases at V and 6 bases at J; junction bases unmatched: 7. The CDR3 consists of 16 residues. CDR3 bases: TGTGCCAGCAGCTTGGTGCTAGCGGGAGGGCTGGATACGCAGTATTTT. This encodes CASSLVLAGGLDTQYF.

The chain carries TRBV9 and TRBJ2-1; D unresolved. CDR3 length equals 12 residues. Germline values: CDR1 SGDLS, CDR2 YYNGEE. The V end was cut by 4 bases, the J end by 7 bases, with 9 bases between. The CDR3 loop reads CASSKSSNEQFF. CDR3 coding DNA: TGTGCCAGCAGCAAGAGCTCAAATGAGCAGTTCTTC.

The chain couples TRBV12-3 or TRBV12-4 to TRBJ2-1; 9 bases match TRBD2. The CDR3 runs to 13 residues. Germline trimming cut 2 bases from V and 14 bases from J; bases unmatched to any gene: 7. The CDR3 reads CASSLLLAGLKFF. In nucleotides, the CDR3 is TGTGCCAGCAGTTTACTCCTAGCGGGATTGAAGTTCTTC.

In its sample, this clone was seen once. The chain joins TRBV24-1 to TRBJ1-2; D remains unclear. V was trimmed by 5 bases and J by 4 bases, leaving 10 bases between them. The CDR3 is made up of 13 amino acids. In germline, CDR1 is KGHDR, CDR2 SFDVKD. CDR3 sequence reads: CATSGRLGYGYTF. CDR3 in DNA: TGTGCCACCAGTGGGAGGCTCGGCTATGGCTACACCTTC.

This chain joins TRBV5-4 and TRBJ1-6; a possible D gene is TRBD1 (5 bases). This CDR3 spans 16 amino acids. With 2 bases removed from V and 8 bases from J, the gap between germline ends came to 17 bases. The germline V gene encodes CDR1 SGHNT and CDR2 YYREEE (reference sequence). The CDR3 DNA reads as TGTGCCAGCAGCTTCTCAGGAGGGGCTAAGGATTCACCCCTCCACTTT. The encoded protein is CASSFSGGAKDSPLHF.

The chain employs TRBV7-9 and TRBJ1-1, with D unresolved. Germline V gene sequence: CDR1 SEHNR, CDR2 FQNEAQ (reference sequence). The CDR3 runs to 17 residues. Trimming removed 5 bases from V and 7 bases from J, with 26 bases in between. CDR3 amino acids: CASSRPGTGWDGGEAFF. DNA for the CDR3: TGTGCCAGCAGCCGCCCGGGTACGGGGTGGGATGGAGGTGAAGCTTTCTTT.

V is TRBV9 and J is TRBJ2-7; D is possibly TRBD1 (7 bases). The CDR3 totals 15 residues. Germline V lookup: CDR1 SGDLS, CDR2 YYNGEE. Trimming removed 6 bases at V and 1 base at J, with 17 bases between. DNA of the CDR3: TGTGCCAGCAACGTCGCGGGACAGACATCCTACGAGCAGTACTTC. Its protein product is CASNVAGQTSYEQYF.

The chain is built from TRBV19 and TRBJ2-3; 14 bases are shared with TRBD2. Trimming removed 4 bases from V and 3 bases from J; junction bases left unmatched: 6. The CDR3 is 17 residues long. Per germline, CDR1 LNHDA and CDR2 SQIVND (reference sequence). In DNA, the CDR3 is TGTGCCAGTAGTAAGGTGGGACTAGCGGGAGTGACAGATACGCAGTATTTT. This sequence encodes CASSKVGLAGVTDTQYF.

This clone has more than one count but fewer than ten. The DNA for the CDR3 is TGTGCCAGCAGCCTTGGGGCCATTGAGACCCAGTACTTC. It is translated as CASSLGAIETQYF. The V and J genes are TRBV7-2 and TRBJ2-5; TRBD1 is a possible D gene (5 bases). Germline lookup yields CDR1 SGHTA and CDR2 FQGNSA. Between the trimmed V and J ends, which lost 5 bases and 5 bases, there was a span of 12 bases. The CDR3 spans 13 residues.

The chain links TRBV5-1 to TRBJ2-4; TRBD2 matches at 9 bases. The germline V gene has CDR1 SGHRS and CDR2 YFSETQ. CDR3 length: 14 amino acids. The junction had 4 bases not matched to a gene; V was cut back by 7 bases and J by 2 bases. The DNA of the CDR3 is TGCGCCAGCGCTTCTAGCGGGACCAAAAACATTCAGTACTTC. This gives the protein CASASSGTKNIQYF.

The genes are TRBV19 and TRBJ2-3; D might be TRBD2 (6 bases). Per germline, CDR1 LNHDA and CDR2 SQIVND (reference sequence). The CDR3 length is 14 residues. With 2 bases removed from V and 5 bases from J, the gap between germline ends came to 11 bases. The CDR3 DNA follows: TGTGCCAGTAGTATATTGGCGGGGATAGATACGCAGTATTTT. Translating it yields CASSILAGIDTQYF.

The V gene is TRBV28, the J gene TRBJ2-1; TRBD1 agrees at 10 bases. J lost 3 bases, V lost 7 bases, and 12 bases had no gene match. The CDR3 consists of 17 residues. Germline V gives CDR1 MDHEN, CDR2 SYDVKM. CDR3 protein: CASTSWDGTGDYNEQFF. The CDR3 coding sequence is TGTGCCAGCACCTCCTGGGACGGGACAGGGGACTACAATGAGCAGTTCTTC.

The chain recombines TRBV5-4 with TRBJ2-5; 7 positions agree with TRBD1. Germline V CDR1 and CDR2: SGHNT, YYREEE (reference sequence). After removal of 0 bases from V and 9 bases from J, the junction contained 8 bases not matched to a gene. This CDR3 is 14 amino acids long. In DNA, the CDR3 is TGTGCCAGCAGCTTGGACAGGGGAAAAGGGGCCCAGTACTTC. Protein sequence: CASSLDRGKGAQYF.

This sequence joins TRBV19 and TRBJ1-2; a weak D match, TRBD1 (6 bases). The CDR3 runs 15 residues. With 2 bases removed from V and 1 base from J, the gap between germline ends came to 11 bases. Germline V gives CDR1 LNHDA, CDR2 SQIVND (reference sequence). CDR3 residues: CASSIIEGVNYGYTF. CDR3 DNA: TGTGCCAGTAGTATAATCGAGGGGGTTAACTATGGCTACACCTTC.

This clone occurred a few times. This chain uses TRBV4-1 with TRBJ2-7; 8 bases line up with TRBD2. The CDR3 is 14 amino acids. Germline V gene data show CDR1 as MGHRA and CDR2 as YSYEKL. The trim removed 3 bases at V and 8 bases at J, leaving 9 bases unmatched. In DNA, the CDR3 is TGCGCCAGCAGCCAGGGGGGTGGTAGCGGGAAGCAGTACTTC. It specifies CASSQGGGSGKQYF.

The chain carries TRBV7-2 and TRBJ2-3, with 14 bases that match TRBD2. Germline V lookup: CDR1 SGHTA, CDR2 FQGNSA. CDR3 length: 16 amino acids. The V and J ends lost 4 bases and 4 bases, in that order; junction bases with no gene match: 4. The CDR3 protein is CASSWGLAGAADTQYF. DNA of the CDR3: TGTGCCAGCAGCTGGGGACTAGCGGGAGCCGCAGATACGCAGTATTTT.

This clone has a single count. The rearrangement joins TRBV7-2 to TRBJ1-2; 7 bases match TRBD1. CDR1 and CDR2 from the germline V gene are SGHTA and FQGNSA. The CDR3 contains 15 residues. V lost 2 bases, J lost 3 bases, and 6 bases stayed unmatched. The CDR3 DNA reads TGTGCCAGCAGCTTAATCATAGGGGGCGACTATGGCTACACCTTC. It encodes CASSLIIGGDYGYTF.

The gene calls are TRBV6-5 and TRBJ2-7; 8 positions match TRBD1. J gave up 6 bases and V 5 bases, and 12 bases lay outside the gene matches. Per germline, CDR1 MNHEY and CDR2 SVGAGI. This CDR3 is built from 15 residues. The CDR3 region is CASSHLLGQGSEQYF. In DNA form, the CDR3 reads TGTGCCAGCAGTCATCTCTTAGGACAGGGTTCCGAGCAGTACTTC.

This chain connects TRBV12-3 or TRBV12-4 to TRBJ2-7; D unclear. Trimming took off 3 bases at V and 4 bases at J, with 4 bases between the two ends. The CDR3 covers 11 residues. CDR3 in DNA: TGTGCCAGCAGTTTGCAGTACGAGCAGTACTTC. It codes for CASSLQYEQYF.

The genes are TRBV24-1 and TRBJ1-4; TRBD1 matches 7 bases. Looked up from germline, CDR1 is KGHDR and CDR2 is SFDVKD. The CDR3 has 15 amino acids. The J segment lost 3 bases and the V segment lost 3 bases, leaving 3 bases of the junction unmatched. CDR3 sequence reads: CATSDNRGANEKLFF. Written as DNA, the CDR3 is TGTGCCACCAGTGATAACAGGGGCGCTAATGAAAAACTGTTTTTT.

This chain joins TRBV4-2 and TRBJ2-4; D gene uncertain. The CDR3 runs 15 residues. Deletions cut 0 bases from V and 2 bases from J, with 8 bases between. The germline V gene encodes CDR1 LGHNA and CDR2 YNFKEQ. In DNA, the CDR3 is TGTGCCAGCAGCCAAGATTCAGGTTCCAAAAACATTCAGTACTTC. Protein: CASSQDSGSKNIQYF.

The rearrangement links TRBV2 to TRBJ1-2; D remains unclear. The CDR3 is made up of 13 amino acids. Deletions cut 1 base from V and 6 bases from J, with 9 bases between. From germline, CDR1 is SNHLY and CDR2 FYNNEI. The CDR3 region is CASSEDESHGYTF. The CDR3 region has the DNA TGTGCCAGCAGTGAAGATGAGAGCCATGGCTACACCTTC.